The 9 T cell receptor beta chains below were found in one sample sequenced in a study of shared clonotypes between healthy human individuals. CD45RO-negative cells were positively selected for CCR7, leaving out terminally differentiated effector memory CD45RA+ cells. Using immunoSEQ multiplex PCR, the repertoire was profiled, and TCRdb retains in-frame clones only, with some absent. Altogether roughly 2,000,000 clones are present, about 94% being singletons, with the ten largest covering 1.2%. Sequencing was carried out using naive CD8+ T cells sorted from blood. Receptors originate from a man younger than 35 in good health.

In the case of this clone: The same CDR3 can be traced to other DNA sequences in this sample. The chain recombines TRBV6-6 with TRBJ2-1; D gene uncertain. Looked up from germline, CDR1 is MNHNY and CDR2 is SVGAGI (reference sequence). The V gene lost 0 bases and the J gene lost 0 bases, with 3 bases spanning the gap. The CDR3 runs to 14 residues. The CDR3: CASSYSSSYNEQFF. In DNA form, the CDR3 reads TGTGCCAGCAGTTACTCGAGCTCCTACAATGAGCAGTTCTTC.

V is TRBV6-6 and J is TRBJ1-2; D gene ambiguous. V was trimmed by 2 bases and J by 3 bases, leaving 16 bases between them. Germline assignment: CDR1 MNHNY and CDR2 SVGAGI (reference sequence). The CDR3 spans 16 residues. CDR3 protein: CASSYGFTWEDYGYTF. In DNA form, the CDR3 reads TGTGCCAGCAGTTACGGGTTTACATGGGAAGACTATGGCTACACCTTC.

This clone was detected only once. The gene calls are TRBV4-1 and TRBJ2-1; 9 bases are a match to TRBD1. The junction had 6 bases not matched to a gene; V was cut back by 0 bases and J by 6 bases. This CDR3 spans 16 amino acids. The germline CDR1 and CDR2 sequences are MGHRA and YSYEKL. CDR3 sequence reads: CASSQDYRGRVNEQFF. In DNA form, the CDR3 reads TGCGCCAGCAGCCAAGATTACAGGGGGCGCGTCAATGAGCAGTTCTTC.

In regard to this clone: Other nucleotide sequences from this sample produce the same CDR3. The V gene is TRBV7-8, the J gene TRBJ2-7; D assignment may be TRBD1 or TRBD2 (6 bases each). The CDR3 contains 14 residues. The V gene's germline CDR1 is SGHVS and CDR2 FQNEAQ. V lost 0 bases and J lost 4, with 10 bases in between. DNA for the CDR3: TGTGCCAGCAGCTTAGCCGGGGGCGGGTACGAGCAGTACTTC. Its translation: CASSLAGGGYEQYF.

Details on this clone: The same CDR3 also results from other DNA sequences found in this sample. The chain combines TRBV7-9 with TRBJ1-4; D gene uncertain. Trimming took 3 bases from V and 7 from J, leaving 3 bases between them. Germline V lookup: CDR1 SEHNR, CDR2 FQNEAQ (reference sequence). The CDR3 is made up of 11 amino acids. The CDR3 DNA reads TGTGCCAGCAGCTTTAGTGAAAAACTGTTTTTT. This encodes CASSFSEKLFF. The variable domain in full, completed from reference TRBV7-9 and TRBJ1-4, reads DTGVSQNPRHKITKRGQNVTFRCDPISEHNRLYWYRQTLGQGPEFLTYFQNEAQLEKSRLLSDRFSAERPKGSFSTLEIQRTEQGDSAMYLCASSFSEKLFFGSGTQLSVL.

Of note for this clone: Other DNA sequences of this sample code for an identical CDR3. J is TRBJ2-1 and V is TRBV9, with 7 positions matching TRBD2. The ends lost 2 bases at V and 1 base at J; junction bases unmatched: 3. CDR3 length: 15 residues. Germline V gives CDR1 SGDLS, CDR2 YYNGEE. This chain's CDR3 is CASSVTGGSYNEQFF. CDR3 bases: TGTGCCAGCAGCGTTACGGGAGGTTCCTACAATGAGCAGTTCTTC.

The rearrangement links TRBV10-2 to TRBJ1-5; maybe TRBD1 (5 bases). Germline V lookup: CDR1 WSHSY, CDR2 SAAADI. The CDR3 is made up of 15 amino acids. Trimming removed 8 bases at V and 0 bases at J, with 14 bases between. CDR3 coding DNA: TGCGCCAGCTCCGAGACAGACTATAGCAATCAGCCCCAGCATTTT. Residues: CASSETDYSNQPQHF.

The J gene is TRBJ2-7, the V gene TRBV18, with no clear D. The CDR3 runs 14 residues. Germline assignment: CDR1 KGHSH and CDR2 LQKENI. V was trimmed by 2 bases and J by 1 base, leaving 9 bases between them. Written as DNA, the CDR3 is TGTGCCAGCTCACCAAAGGCCCTATCCTACGAGCAGTACTTC. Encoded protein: CASSPKALSYEQYF. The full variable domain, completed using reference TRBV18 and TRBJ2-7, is NAGVMQNPRHLVRRRGQEARLRCSPMKGHSHVYWYRQLPEEGLKFMVYLQKENIIDESGMPKERFSAEFPKEGPSILRIQQVVRGDSAAYFCASSPKALSYEQYFGPGTRLTVT.

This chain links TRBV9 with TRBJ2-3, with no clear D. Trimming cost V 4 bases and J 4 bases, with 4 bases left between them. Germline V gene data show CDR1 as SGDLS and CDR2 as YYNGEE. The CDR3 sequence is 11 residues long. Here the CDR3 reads CASSQADTQYF. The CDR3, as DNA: TGTGCCAGCAGCCAAGCAGATACGCAGTATTTT.